These 12 T cell receptor beta chains were all obtained from the same sample, sequenced in a study of T cell repertoires in cytomegalovirus infection. One entry per CDR3 protein results from TCRdb running MiXCR on the reads. The sample gives around 180,000 distinct CDR3 sequences, around 20% of which show up once; less than 3.5% is in the top ten. Sequenced: PBMCs. These TCRs come from a human donor in good health (CMV status not recorded). Some clones in this sample may be carry-over from other donors' samples.

There are many counts of this clonotype. The rearrangement uses TRBV7-9 and TRBJ2-1, with D perhaps matching TRBD1 (6 bases). Germline values: CDR1 SEHNR, CDR2 FQNEAQ (reference sequence). V dropped 3 bases and J dropped 0 bases, with 9 bases sitting between them. This CDR3 is built from 15 residues. CDR3 nucleotide sequence: TGTGCCAGCAGCTTCCAGGACAGCTCCTACAATGAGCAGTTCTTC. The encoded protein is CASSFQDSSYNEQFF.

As to this clonotype: A much larger clone lies a single base off, so this may be a read error. The chain links TRBV6-1 to TRBJ2-3; TRBD2 matches at 7 bases. V lost 2 bases, J lost 1 base, and 6 bases stayed unmatched. CDR1 and CDR2 from the germline V gene are MNHNS and SASEGT. The CDR3 spans 16 residues. The CDR3 protein is CASSEYTSEGTDTQYF. DNA of the CDR3: TGTGCCAGCAGTGAATACACTAGCGAGGGCACAGATACGCAGTATTTT.

The V call is TRBV29-1, the J call TRBJ1-3; D might be TRBD1 (5 bases). Germline CDR1 reads SQVTM; CDR2 reads ANQGSEA. This CDR3 comprises 14 residues. In DNA, the CDR3 is TGCAGTGGGCTCGGGGGGAGCTCTGGAAACACCATATATTTT. The encoded protein is CSGLGGSSGNTIYF.

This chain links TRBV6-2 or TRBV6-3 with TRBJ1-1, with D uncertain. The germline V gene encodes CDR1 MNHEY and CDR2 SVGEGT. V was pared by 3 bases and J by 5 bases, with 13 bases between. CDR3 length: 14 residues. The DNA for the CDR3 is TGTGCCAGCAGTTATTCAACGCAGGTAACTGAAGCTTTCTTT. Its translation: CASSYSTQVTEAFF.

This clonotype occurred many times. V and J are TRBV5-5 and TRBJ2-7; 7 bases agree with TRBD1. There are 13 residues in the CDR3. Germline CDR1 and CDR2: SGHKS and YYEKEE (reference sequence). V shed 5 bases, J shed 1 base, and the junction held 3 bases outside the gene matches. The chain's CDR3 is CASRGDSSYEQYF. DNA for the CDR3: TGTGCCAGCAGGGGGGACAGTTCCTACGAGCAGTACTTC.

J is TRBJ1-1 and V is TRBV6-1; 9 bases fit TRBD1. The CDR3 covers 15 residues. Germline V CDR1 and CDR2: MNHNS, SASEGT. V trimming: 5 bases; J trimming: 3 bases; junction bases outside the gene matches: 7. The chain's CDR3 is CASSQGQGMDTEAFF. For the CDR3, the DNA is TGTGCCAGCAGTCAAGGACAGGGGATGGACACTGAAGCTTTCTTT.

This clonotype has more than one count but fewer than ten. The chain uses TRBV10-3 and TRBJ2-3, with TRBD2 identical over 14 bases. There are 16 residues in the CDR3. The germline CDR1 and CDR2 sequences are ENHRY and SYGVKD. Trimming cost V 4 bases and J 7 bases; bases outside gene matches: 7. CDR3 DNA: TGTGCCATCAGTGCTCCCGGGACTAGCGGGGGTTATACGCAGTATTTT. This codes for CAISAPGTSGGYTQYF.

This clonotype was seen at least ten times. The chain combines TRBV11-1 with TRBJ2-6, with no clear D. The V and J ends lost 1 base and 0 bases respectively, with 16 bases between them. The germline CDR1 and CDR2 sequences are SGHAT and FQDESV (reference sequence). The CDR3 length is 19 residues. DNA for the CDR3: TGTGCCAGCAGCTTAGTAGGGCAGGCTCCTCTCTCTGGGGCCAACGTCCTGACTTTC. It specifies CASSLVGQAPLSGANVLTF. Full variable domain (missing parts from reference TRBV11-1 and TRBJ2-6): EAEVAQSPRYKITEKSQAVAFWCDPISGHATLYWYRQILGQGPELLVQFQDESVVDDSQLPKDRFSAERLKGVDSTLKIQPAELGDSAMYLCASSLVGQAPLSGANVLTFGAGSRLTVL.

In its sample, this clonotype was seen a few times. V usage is TRBV28 and J usage is TRBJ2-5, with 8 bases that match TRBD1. CDR1 MDHEN and CDR2 SYDVKM come from the germline V gene. The J segment lost 1 base and the V segment lost 10 bases, leaving 23 bases of the junction unmatched. This CDR3 is 19 amino acids long. The CDR3 coding sequence is TGTGCCACTCAGAGGACAGGGATCATTTCACGAGACGGCCAAGAGACCCAGTACTTC. This sequence encodes CATQRTGIISRDGQETQYF.

This clonotype showed up many times. This sequence joins TRBV19 and TRBJ1-1, with D possibly matching TRBD1 (5 bases). Germline V gene sequence: CDR1 LNHDA, CDR2 SQIVND (reference sequence). CDR3 length equals 14 residues. V was trimmed by 9 bases and J by 0 bases, leaving 14 bases between them. The CDR3: CASHYGGMNTEAFF. CDR3 sequence (DNA): TGTGCCAGCCACTACGGGGGGATGAACACTGAAGCTTTCTTT.

The chain links TRBV29-1 to TRBJ2-1; no reliable D call. The CDR3 has 15 residues. V dropped 7 bases and J dropped 0 bases, with 16 bases sitting between them. Per the germline V gene, CDR1 is SQVTM and CDR2 is ANQGSEA. The CDR3 reads CSGAEPQSSYNEQFF. Written as DNA, the CDR3 is TGCAGCGGGGCGGAACCACAAAGCTCCTACAATGAGCAGTTCTTC.

The rearrangement links TRBV6-5 to TRBJ1-3, with D tentatively TRBD1 (5 bases). Germline loops: CDR1 MNHEY, CDR2 SVGAGI. The CDR3 covers 16 residues. The V end was cut by 4 bases, the J end by 1 base, with 14 bases between. The CDR3 DNA reads TGTGCCAGCAGTTCGGACCTTGGGGCATCTGGAAACACCATATATTTT. Protein product: CASSSDLGASGNTIYF.